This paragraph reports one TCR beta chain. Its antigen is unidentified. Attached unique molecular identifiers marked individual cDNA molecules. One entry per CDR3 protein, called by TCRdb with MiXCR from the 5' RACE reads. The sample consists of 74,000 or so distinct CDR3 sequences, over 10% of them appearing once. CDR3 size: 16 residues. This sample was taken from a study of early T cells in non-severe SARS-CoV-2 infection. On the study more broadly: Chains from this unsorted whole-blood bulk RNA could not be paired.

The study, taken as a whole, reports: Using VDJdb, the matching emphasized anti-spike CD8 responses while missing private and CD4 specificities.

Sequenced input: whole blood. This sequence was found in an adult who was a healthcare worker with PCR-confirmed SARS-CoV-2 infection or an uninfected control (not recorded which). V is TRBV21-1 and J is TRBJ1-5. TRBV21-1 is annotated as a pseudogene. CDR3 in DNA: TGTGCCAGCAGCAAAGTGAGGCCGCCTAACAATCAGCCCCAGCATTTT. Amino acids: CASSKVRPPNNQPQHF.